Following are 30 T cell receptor beta chains from one sample sequenced in a study of cytomegalovirus exposure and HLA in healthy donors. A multiplex PCR was run with 60 Vbeta primers and 13 Jbeta primers. Profiling relied on immunoSEQ multiplex PCR, and the TCRdb table lists in-frame clones only, not all of them. The sample carries approximately 40,000 clones, 66% recorded once. The specimen sequenced was PBMCs. All receptors come from a man aged 50-60 years in good health and CMV-seropositive.

V usage is TRBV4-3 and J usage is TRBJ1-5; D possibly corresponds to TRBD1 (5 bases). With 0 bases removed from V and 2 bases from J, the gap between germline ends came to 11 bases. The V gene's germline CDR1 is LGHNA and CDR2 YSLEER. The CDR3 totals 16 residues. The CDR3 spells CASSQDYSGGNQPQHF. CDR3 sequence (DNA): TGCGCCAGCAGCCAAGATTACTCGGGGGGCAATCAGCCCCAGCATTTT.

The chain has TRBV7-2 and TRBJ1-1, with D perhaps matching TRBD1 (5 bases). The CDR3 runs 12 residues. The V gene's germline CDR1 is SGHTA and CDR2 FQGNSA. V lost 3 bases and J 10 bases, leaving 12 bases between the germline ends. The CDR3 DNA reads as TGTGCCAGCAGCTTTTCACAGGATCGAGCTTTCTTT. This sequence encodes CASSFSQDRAFF. Full variable domain (remainder filled in from reference TRBV7-2 and TRBJ1-1): GAGVSQSPSNKVTEKGKDVELRCDPISGHTALYWYRQSLGQGLEFLIYFQGNSAPDKSGLPSDRFSAERTGGSVSTLTIQRTQQEDSAVYLCASSFSQDRAFFGQGTRLTVV.

V gene TRBV5-1 combines with J gene TRBJ1-1; D ambiguous. The V end lost 0 bases, the J end lost 6 bases, and 12 bases lay between the germline ends. CDR3 length equals 14 residues. Germline CDR1 and CDR2: SGHRS and YFSETQ. CDR3 sequence (DNA): TGCGCCAGCAGCTTGGCCGGGTCAGCTTCTGAAGCTTTCTTT. Protein sequence: CASSLAGSASEAFF.

The chain is built from TRBV10-3 and TRBJ2-1; TRBD2 matches at 12 bases. With 7 bases clipped from V and 3 bases from J, the junction kept 4 bases outside the gene matches. The germline V gene has CDR1 ENHRY and CDR2 SYGVKD. CDR3 length: 15 residues. CDR3 in DNA: TGTGCCATCACCACGACTAGCGGGGGCTACAATGAGCAGTTCTTC. Residues: CAITTTSGGYNEQFF.

This sequence joins TRBV5-4 and TRBJ2-5; possibly TRBD2 for D (5 bases). This CDR3 region has 16 residues. Germline V CDR1 and CDR2: SGHNT, YYREEE (reference sequence). The germline V and J ends were trimmed by 4 bases and 3 bases, with 19 bases remaining between them. Written as DNA, the CDR3 is TGTGCCAGCAGCGCTTCCGACTCGGGAACAAAAGAGACCCAGTACTTC. It encodes CASSASDSGTKETQYF.

The chain joins TRBV11-3 to TRBJ2-5; TRBD2 matches at 10 bases. The germline V gene has CDR1 SGHNT and CDR2 YENEEA. The CDR3 covers 15 residues. The junction had 4 bases not matched to a gene; V was cut back by 4 bases and J by 2 bases. The CDR3 protein is CASSYRTSGQETQYF. The CDR3 DNA reads TGTGCCAGCAGCTACCGGACTAGCGGACAAGAGACCCAGTACTTC.

V and J are TRBV19 and TRBJ2-7, with a weak D call TRBD1 (6 bases). Trimming cost V 3 bases and J 1 base, with 13 bases left between them. The length of the CDR3 is 15 residues. Germline V gives CDR1 LNHDA, CDR2 SQIVND (reference sequence). CDR3 in amino acids: CASSMGTSGSYEQYF. In nucleotides, the CDR3 is TGTGCCAGTAGTATGGGGACATCTGGGTCCTACGAGCAGTACTTC.

The J gene is TRBJ2-5, the V gene TRBV11-3; 8 nucleotides match TRBD1. Per germline, CDR1 SGHNT and CDR2 YENEEA. The J segment lost 2 bases and the V segment lost 4 bases, leaving 6 bases of the junction unmatched. The CDR3 has 15 amino acids. The CDR3 DNA sequence: TGTGCCAGCAGCTCAGGACAGGGCGGACAAGAGACCCAGTACTTC. Translation: CASSSGQGGQETQYF.

The chain has TRBV7-8 and TRBJ2-1; 8 positions agree with TRBD2. The V segment lost 7 bases and the J segment 4 bases; nucleotides outside the gene matches: 9. This CDR3 comprises 15 residues. CDR1 is SGHVS and CDR2 is FQNEAQ in the germline V gene. CDR3 nucleotides: TGTGCCAGCACTCCCGGGGGCGGGGGGTACAATGAGCAGTTCTTC. This translates into CASTPGGGGYNEQFF. The variable domain in full, completed from reference TRBV7-8 and TRBJ2-1, reads GAGVSQSPRYKVAKRGQDVALRCDPISGHVSLFWYQQALGQGPEFLTYFQNEAQLDKSGLPSDRFFAERPEGSVSTLKIQRTQQEDSAVYLCASTPGGGGYNEQFFGPGTRLTVL.

In its sample, this clone was seen a few times. The chain is built from TRBV10-3 and TRBJ1-2; 10 nucleotides line up with TRBD1. The CDR3 extends over 14 amino acids. Germline CDR1 and CDR2: ENHRY and SYGVKD. Losses at the gene ends were 7 bases for V and 2 bases for J; bases not matched to a gene: 4. The CDR3 loop reads CAITPGQGNYGYTF. CDR3 bases: TGTGCCATCACCCCGGGACAGGGGAACTATGGCTACACCTTC.

This clone was found once. This rearrangement joins TRBV11-2 to TRBJ2-7; 8 bases align to TRBD2. There are 16 residues in the CDR3. V trimming: 3 bases; J trimming: 3 bases; junction bases outside the gene matches: 10. The germline CDR1 and CDR2 sequences are SGHAT and FQNNGV. This CDR3 is CASSFGSGGSYYEQYF. As DNA, the CDR3 is TGTGCCAGCAGCTTTGGAAGCGGGGGATCATACTACGAGCAGTACTTC.

To note about this clone: Relative to the germline gene, one junction end is altered; a read error may explain this. CDR3 in DNA: TGTGACTTGGGTGTAGTACCTATCACAGATACGCAGTATTTT. Translating it yields CDLGVVPITDTQYF. The chain carries TRBV10-1 and TRBJ2-3, with D unclear. This CDR3 is built from 14 residues. The germline CDR1 and CDR2 sequences are WNHNN and SYGVQD (reference sequence).

The rearrangement links TRBV10-3 to TRBJ2-3, with 10 bases lining up with TRBD2. Germline CDR1 reads ENHRY; CDR2 reads SYGVKD. The CDR3 is 16 residues long. V lost 10 bases to trimming and J lost 5 bases; unmatched junction nucleotides: 15. The CDR3 is CATTPSSGGAGDTQYF. The CDR3 DNA sequence: TGTGCCACCACCCCATCCAGCGGGGGGGCCGGAGATACGCAGTATTTT.

V is TRBV16 and J is TRBJ1-3, with a tentative D call TRBD1 (5 bases). The CDR3 runs 17 residues. The ends were cut back, 0 bases at V and 0 bases at J, with 12 bases in the middle. Per germline, CDR1 KGHSY and CDR2 FQNENV. This CDR3 reads CASSQSRSGVSGNTIYF. The CDR3 nucleotides read TGTGCCAGCAGCCAATCCCGATCGGGGGTCTCTGGAAACACCATATATTTT.

V gene TRBV7-2 combines with J gene TRBJ2-7, with 7 bases lining up with TRBD2. The CDR3 has 14 amino acids. With V trimmed by 5 bases and J by 6 bases, 10 bases remained unmatched. Per the germline V gene, CDR1 is SGHTA and CDR2 is FQGNSA. In DNA form, the CDR3 reads TGTGCCAGCAGCCCGCAAGGGCTAGCGGCCGAGCAGTACTTC. It specifies CASSPQGLAAEQYF.

This clone was recorded a few times. The V call is TRBV4-2, the J call TRBJ1-2; weak D call: TRBD1 (6 bases). CDR1 and CDR2 from the germline V gene are LGHNA and YNFKEQ. Trimming removed 0 bases from V and 4 bases from J, with 12 bases in between. The CDR3 contains 15 residues. The chain's CDR3 is CASSQDGQSLYGYTF. DNA of the CDR3: TGTGCCAGCAGCCAAGATGGACAGTCACTCTATGGCTACACCTTC.

The V and J genes are TRBV19 and TRBJ2-4, with D perhaps TRBD1 (5 bases). The CDR3 consists of 14 residues. Germline assignment: CDR1 LNHDA and CDR2 SQIVND (reference sequence). V lost 5 bases, J lost 1 base, and 9 bases lay in between. The CDR3 sequence: CASSVTVAKNIQYF. DNA of the CDR3: TGTGCCAGTAGTGTGACAGTCGCCAAAAACATTCAGTACTTC.

The genes are TRBV6-5 and TRBJ2-1; TRBD2 is a possible D gene (7 bases). Germline V CDR1 and CDR2: MNHEY, SVGAGI. The CDR3 contains 15 residues. With 2 bases removed from V and 5 bases from J, the gap between germline ends came to 13 bases. DNA of the CDR3: TGTGCCAGCAGTTACGGGGGGGGCGCGGACAATGAGCAGTTCTTC. Translation: CASSYGGGADNEQFF.

CDR3 region: CASSSRQGRGEETQYF. CDR3 in DNA: TGTGCCAGCAGCTCACGACAGGGTAGAGGGGAAGAGACCCAGTACTTC. The chain uses TRBV5-8 and TRBJ2-5; 7 bases align to TRBD1. Trimming took 3 bases from V and 3 from J; bases not matched to a gene: 11. The germline V gene has CDR1 SGHTS and CDR2 YDEGEE. This CDR3 is 16 amino acids long.

There are a few counts of this clone. J is TRBJ1-1 and V is TRBV6-1; a possible D gene is TRBD1 (5 bases). V lost 1 base and J 5 bases, leaving 14 bases between the germline ends. The CDR3 is made up of 15 amino acids. Germline assignment: CDR1 MNHNS and CDR2 SASEGT. The CDR3: CASSEGQGWLTEAFF. In DNA form, the CDR3 reads TGTGCCAGCAGTGAAGGCCAGGGCTGGTTGACTGAAGCTTTCTTT.

V gene TRBV6-5 combines with J gene TRBJ1-5, with D possibly TRBD1 on 6 matching bases. V lost 6 bases, J lost 4 bases, and 13 bases lay in between. Germline loops: CDR1 MNHEY, CDR2 SVGAGI. This CDR3 region has 14 residues. The DNA for the CDR3 is TGTGCCAGCAGGCCAGGGGCCGGGAATCAGCCCCAGCATTTT. This translates into CASRPGAGNQPQHF.

V gene TRBV10-3 combines with J gene TRBJ1-2; TRBD1 agrees at 7 bases. CDR3 length: 14 residues. J gave up 2 bases and V 0 bases, and 0 bases lay outside the gene matches. Germline V gives CDR1 ENHRY, CDR2 SYGVKD. The CDR3 coding sequence is TGTGCCATCAGTGAGTCGGACAGGAACTATGGCTACACCTTC. This encodes CAISESDRNYGYTF.

The CDR3 reads CASSQDRGGVTDTQYF. CDR3 DNA sequence: TGCGCCAGCAGCCAAGATCGCGGGGGGGTCACAGATACGCAGTATTTT. This sequence joins TRBV4-1 and TRBJ2-3; 9 nucleotides match TRBD2. The length of the CDR3 is 16 residues. Germline V gives CDR1 MGHRA, CDR2 YSYEKL. Trimming removed 0 bases from V and 2 bases from J; junction bases left unmatched: 3.

This clone was detected a few times. V usage is TRBV6-5 and J usage is TRBJ1-6, with 8 bases aligning to TRBD1. Germline assignment: CDR1 MNHEY and CDR2 SVGAGI. V lost 5 bases and J lost 7; bases outside the gene matches: 7. The CDR3 covers 15 residues. CDR3 sequence: CASSRTGTNNSPLHF. The CDR3 nucleotides are TGTGCCAGCAGTAGGACAGGGACTAACAATTCACCCCTCCACTTT.

This clone is a singleton in its sample. The chain combines TRBV28 with TRBJ1-6; 9 nucleotides match TRBD1. The V gene end was trimmed by 5 bases and the J gene end by 7 bases; junction bases not matched to a gene: 3. Germline V gene sequence: CDR1 MDHEN, CDR2 SYDVKM. This CDR3 comprises 14 residues. The CDR3 here is CASSRDRANSPLHF. The CDR3 DNA is TGTGCCAGCAGTAGGGACAGGGCCAATTCACCCCTCCACTTT.

The chain links TRBV4-2 to TRBJ1-3; unclear D gene. The V gene's germline CDR1 is LGHNA and CDR2 YNFKEQ. This CDR3 is built from 16 residues. V was trimmed by 0 bases and J by 1 base, leaving 10 bases between them. The CDR3 loop reads CASSQDLKTSGNTIYF. In nucleotides, the CDR3 is TGTGCCAGCAGCCAAGATCTGAAGACTTCTGGAAACACCATATATTTT.

This sequence joins TRBV7-9 and TRBJ1-3; unclear D gene. The CDR3 covers 14 residues. V gave up 3 bases and J gave up 5 bases, with 11 bases separating them. CDR1 SEHNR and CDR2 FQNEAQ come from the germline V gene (reference sequence). The CDR3 loop reads CASSFEVLRNTIYF. The CDR3, as DNA: TGTGCCAGCAGCTTCGAGGTACTAAGAAACACCATATATTTT.

This sequence joins TRBV7-4 and TRBJ2-3; 11 positions match TRBD1. CDR1 and CDR2 from the germline V gene are SGHVT and SQSDAQ. V was clipped by 3 bases and J by 5 bases; unmatched bases: 1. The CDR3 consists of 14 residues. The CDR3 nucleotides are TGTGCCAGCAGCTTGGGACAGGGGGAAGATACGCAGTATTTT. It specifies CASSLGQGEDTQYF.

V is TRBV14 and J is TRBJ1-2; 9 positions match TRBD1. The CDR3 has 18 residues. Germline trimming cut 1 base from V and 6 bases from J; bases unmatched to any gene: 15. Germline values: CDR1 SGHDN, CDR2 FVKESK. The CDR3 nucleotides are TGTGCCAGCAGCCAAGGGGGGGACAGGGAGGGACTTTGGAATGGCTACACCTTC. Its protein product is CASSQGGDREGLWNGYTF.

The V gene is TRBV7-8, the J gene TRBJ2-2, with 13 bases aligning to TRBD2. V trimming: 2 bases; J trimming: 5 bases; junction bases outside the gene matches: 8. In germline, CDR1 is SGHVS, CDR2 FQNEAQ. This CDR3 is 18 amino acids long. The CDR3 nucleotides read TGTGCCAGCAGCTTACGCCCTCCGGGACTAGCGGGGACCGGGGAGCTGTTTTTT. It codes for CASSLRPPGLAGTGELFF.